These T cell receptor beta chains were read from a single sample in a study of post-analysis software for immune sequencing data. TCRdb analysed the PCR reads with MiXCR anew, one entry per CDR3 protein. The sample has 820,000 or so distinct CDR3 sequences; roughly 50% are singletons. Sequenced material: blood. The receptor source for this set is a girl aged 10 to 17 with multiple sclerosis. Each CDR3 is given with its conserved first and last residue. D genes are given only for firm matches. Size tells how often a clone was seen (once, few, many) or the class of an expanded clone, and some rows leave it out.

>TRBJ2-6|many|.|TRBV6-1
TGTGCCAGCACGGAAGGGGGCTCTGGGGCCAACGTCCTGACTTTC
CASTEGGSGANVLTF
>TRBJ1-5|.|TRBD1|TRBV28
TGTGCCAGCAAGTGGGGGCAGGGGGTCGGTCAGCCCCAGCATTTT
CASKWGQGVGQPQHF
>TRBJ2-1|.|.|TRBV6-1
TGTGCCACCATCCACAACTCCTACAATGAGCAGTTCTTC
CATIHNSYNEQFF
>TRBJ2-7|.|.|TRBV20-1
TGCAGTGCTAGAGTTTCAAGCTCCTACGAGCAGTACTTC
CSARVSSSYEQYF
>TRBJ2-1|.|TRBD2|TRBV5-1
TGCGCCAGCAGCTCTAGCGGGGGGGCCTATGAGCAGTTCTTC
CASSSSGGAYEQFF
>TRBJ1-6|.|.|TRBV7-2
TGTGCCAGCAGCTTAGTGTCGCAGATTAATTCACCCCTCCACTTT
CASSLVSQINSPLHF
>TRBJ1-5|.|TRBD1|TRBV25-1
TGTGCCAGCAGTGATTTAGGGGGCAACTACGTGAGCAATCAGCCCCAGCATTTT
CASSDLGGNYVSNQPQHF
>TRBJ2-7|.|TRBD2|TRBV5-1
TGCGCCAGCAGCTTGGTTAGCGGGAGGACCTACGAGCAGTACTTC
CASSLVSGRTYEQYF
>TRBJ1-5|.|.|TRBV6-2/TRBV6-3
TGTGCCAGCAGTTACTCGACGGCACAGGCGAATCAGCCCCAGCATTTT
CASSYSTAQANQPQHF
>TRBJ1-2|.|TRBD1|TRBV15
TGTGGAGTCGGGACAGGGCGGTCTGGCTACACCTTC
CGVGTGRSGYTF
>TRBJ1-1|.|.|TRBV29-1
TGCAGCGTTACACTTAGGCGCACTGAAGCTTTCTTT
CSVTLRRTEAFF
>TRBJ1-2|few|TRBD1|TRBV5-1
TGCGCCAGCAGCTGGTATGACAGGGAAGGCTACACCTTC
CASSWYDREGYTF